These 12 T cell receptor beta chains share one sample of origin, sequenced in a study of blood T cell repertoires in COVID-19. Some clones are missing from TCRdb's copy, which holds only in-frame ones; the method was immunoSEQ multiplex PCR. The sample records about 140,000 clones, approximately 84% being singletons. Sequencing used PBMCs or T cells enriched from blood (not recorded which). These receptors all stem from a woman aged 50 to 60 with acute COVID-19.

This rearrangement joins TRBV5-6 to TRBJ1-2, with TRBD1 matching 7 bases. The CDR3 runs 13 residues. V was pared by 4 bases and J by 4 bases, with 4 bases of the junction left unmatched. Germline assignment: CDR1 SGHDT and CDR2 YYEEEE. DNA of the CDR3: TGTGCCAGCAGCATCCGGGACAGCTATGGCTACACCTTC. This encodes CASSIRDSYGYTF. Full variable domain (outside the CDR3, taken from reference TRBV5-6 and TRBJ1-2): DAGVTQSPTHLIKTRGQQVTLRCSPKSGHDTVSWYQQALGQGPQFIFQYYEEEERQRGNFPDRFSGHQFPNYSSELNVNALLLGDSALYLCASSIRDSYGYTFGSGTRLTVV.

The chain is built from TRBV24-1 and TRBJ2-3; tentative D call: TRBD2 (5 bases). This CDR3 is 15 amino acids long. With 3 bases removed from V and 2 bases from J, the gap between germline ends came to 11 bases. The germline V gene encodes CDR1 KGHDR and CDR2 SFDVKD. CDR3 in DNA: TGTGCCACCAGTGATGGGAGAGCCACCACAGATACGCAGTATTTT. Amino acid sequence: CATSDGRATTDTQYF.

The chain recombines TRBV16 with TRBJ1-1, with 8 bases fitting TRBD1. The germline V gene encodes CDR1 KGHSY and CDR2 FQNENV. CDR3 length equals 14 residues. V trimming: 4 bases; J trimming: 6 bases; junction bases outside the gene matches: 7. The chain's CDR3 is CASSPRDRRSEAFF. In DNA form, the CDR3 reads TGTGCCAGCAGCCCCCGGGACAGGCGCTCTGAAGCTTTCTTT.

This clone was detected only once. The chain carries TRBV30 and TRBJ1-4; 7 bases map to TRBD1. After removal of 0 bases from V and 8 bases from J, the junction contained 6 bases not matched to a gene. The CDR3 spans 14 residues. Germline CDR1 reads GTSNPN; CDR2 reads SVGIG (reference sequence). The CDR3 spells CAWSVQGKEEKLFF. CDR3 bases: TGTGCCTGGAGTGTACAGGGGAAGGAGGAAAAACTGTTTTTT.

The chain employs TRBV6-4 and TRBJ2-1, with TRBD1 matching over 9 bases. CDR3 length equals 15 residues. V gave up 5 bases and J gave up 3 bases; unmatched junction bases: 5. Germline assignment: CDR1 MRHNA and CDR2 SNTAGT. The CDR3 protein is CASSPETGGYNEQFF. The CDR3 DNA reads TGTGCCAGCAGTCCAGAGACAGGGGGCTACAATGAGCAGTTCTTC.

The CDR3 coding sequence is TGCGCCAGCAGCTCGACTAGCGGGGTCACAGATACGCAGTATTTT. It translates to CASSSTSGVTDTQYF. V and J are TRBV5-1 and TRBJ2-3; 11 bases are a match to TRBD2. Germline V lookup: CDR1 SGHRS, CDR2 YFSETQ. The J segment lost 2 bases and the V segment lost 3 bases, leaving 2 bases of the junction unmatched. The CDR3 is 15 amino acids. The whole variable domain, remainder taken from reference TRBV5-1 and TRBJ2-3, is KAGVTQTPRYLIKTRGQQVTLSCSPISGHRSVSWYQQTPGQGLQFLFEYFSETQRNKGNFPGRFSGRQFSNSRSEMNVSTLELGDSALYLCASSSTSGVTDTQYFGPGTRLTVL.

The rearrangement uses TRBV6-6 and TRBJ1-1; no reliable D call. Trimming removed 5 bases at V and 1 base at J, with 17 bases between. Germline CDR1 is MNHNY and CDR2 is SVGAGI (reference sequence). The CDR3 sequence is 16 residues long. The CDR3 DNA reads TGTGCCAGCAGTCCCCTCCCGGGTGAAGCGAACACTGAAGCTTTCTTT. It specifies CASSPLPGEANTEAFF.

V gene TRBV5-1 combines with J gene TRBJ1-1; D may be TRBD1 (6 bases). Germline-derived CDR1 and CDR2 are SGHRS and YFSETQ. V was clipped by 4 bases and J by 4 bases, with 23 bases between them. The CDR3 loop spans 17 amino acids. CDR3 DNA sequence: TGCGCCAGCAGCCCATACCCCAGGGGTGGTGCAGGCACTGAAGCTTTCTTT. It is translated as CASSPYPRGGAGTEAFF.

This sequence joins TRBV5-1 and TRBJ1-1; no firm D call. Deletions cut 0 bases from V and 3 bases from J, with 18 bases between. This CDR3 is 17 amino acids long. In germline, CDR1 is SGHRS, CDR2 YFSETQ. The CDR3 coding sequence is TGCGCCAGCAGCTTGGATGGGCAGAGGGTTAGGCACACTGAAGCTTTCTTT. Translation gives CASSLDGQRVRHTEAFF.

The chain has TRBV28 and TRBJ1-4, with TRBD1 matching 10 bases. The CDR3 loop spans 16 amino acids. Germline assignment: CDR1 MDHEN and CDR2 SYDVKM. V shed 6 bases, J shed 8 bases, and the junction held 12 bases outside the gene matches. CDR3 nucleotide sequence: TGTGCCAGCAGGTCCGGGACAGGGGTGTTTAAGGAAAAACTGTTTTTT. Amino acid sequence: CASRSGTGVFKEKLFF.

This chain joins TRBV3-1 (or the pseudogene TRBV3-2) and TRBJ2-3, with a weak D call TRBD2 (6 bases). Trimming stripped 2 bases from V and 1 base from J, with 16 bases between. Per the germline V gene, CDR1 is LGHDT and CDR2 is YNNKEL (reference sequence). The CDR3 has 17 amino acids. CDR3 amino acids: CASSQFGRRGGTDTQYF. The CDR3 nucleotides are TGTGCCAGCAGCCAATTCGGGAGACGCGGAGGCACAGATACGCAGTATTTT.

This sequence joins TRBV7-9 and TRBJ2-7, with TRBD2 matching over 7 bases. This CDR3 region has 17 residues. V lost 4 bases to trimming and J lost 0 bases; unmatched junction nucleotides: 12. Germline values: CDR1 SEHNR, CDR2 FQNEAQ (reference sequence). CDR3 DNA: TGTGCCAGCAGCTCCCCCGGACAAGCGGGGAACTCCTACGAGCAGTACTTC. Its translation: CASSSPGQAGNSYEQYF.